This TCR beta chain was recovered during a study of neurological immune-mediated disorders. Study results and limitations: Whereas HTLV-1-associated myelopathy showed the most TCR clonal expansion, multiple sclerosis showed the least, with levels below those of healthy controls.

In the case of this clonotype: The antigen remains undetermined.

The unsorted libraries were made from 2 million PBMCs kept at -80 C. In TCRdb, the 5' RACE reads were re-called with MiXCR into one record per CDR3 protein. The sample carries 66,000 or so distinct CDR3 sequences, about 3.4% recorded once. The sequence came from a man in his forties with multiple sclerosis. Specimen: PBMCs.

The chain's CDR3 is CASSLGSSTQKNQYF. The CDR3 nucleotides read TGCGCCAGCAGCTTGGGATCTTCCACCCAAAAGAACCAGTACTTC. The chain carries TRBV5-1 and TRBJ2-5; D not certain. CDR1 is SGHRS and CDR2 is YFSETQ in the germline V gene. This CDR3 contains 15 residues. V lost 0 bases and J lost 10, with 19 bases in between.